This T cell receptor beta chain was sequenced for a study of T cells in women clearing cervical HPV infection. Across the whole study: Case blood drawn at lesion detection; control blood after infection cleared. Study observations and caveats: Combining TCR richness with V gene abundances gave approximately 0.8 AUC. Cases carried less TRBV6-7 than controls: approximately 0.1% versus 0.16%.

With V trimmed by 5 bases and J by 0 bases, 6 bases remained unmatched. This CDR3 spans 15 amino acids. In germline, CDR1 is MNHEY, CDR2 SVGEGT. Details on this clone: The antigen is unknown. The DNA ends 3 residues before the CDR3 does, and the rest of the CDR3 is filled in from the germline J gene.

Average input was roughly 1,200 ng genomic DNA for immunoSEQ TCR beta CDR3 amplification. Produced via immunoSEQ multiplex PCR; TCRdb's table is partial and in-frame only. The table for this sample gives some 37,000 clones. The gene calls are TRBV6-2 or TRBV6-3 and TRBJ1-1, with 7 bases identical to TRBD1. Sequenced material: blood buffy coat. The clonotype originates from a woman aged 18 to 69 with a cervical HPV16 infection that either progressed to CIN3+ or cleared (not recorded which). CDR3 sequence: CASSIGTDLNTEAFF. The sequenced CDR3 bases are TGTGCCAGCAGTATAGGGACAGATTTGAACACTGAA.